This T cell receptor beta chain is drawn from a study of T cell repertoires in cytomegalovirus infection. MiXCR, run by TCRdb on the reads, gives a single entry per CDR3 protein. The profile covers some 100,000 distinct CDR3 sequences, with about a quarter appearing a single time and roughly two fifths taken by the ten largest. The CDR3 consists of 15 residues. V gave up 3 bases and J gave up 4 bases, with 15 bases separating them. Germline V gene lookup returns CDR1 SGHTA and CDR2 FQGNSA. This clonotype was seen repeatedly, ten times or more. The specimen was CD8+ T cells from PBMCs. V usage is TRBV7-2 and J usage is TRBJ2-5; D possibly corresponds to TRBD1 (6 bases). The sequence derives from a human donor in good health (CMV status not recorded). Some clones in this sample may be carry-over from other donors' samples. The CDR3 is CASSLITGIRETQYF. CDR3 coding DNA: TGTGCCAGCAGCTTGATCACAGGGATCCGAGAGACCCAGTACTTC.